A single sample gave rise to the 4 T cell receptor beta chains below, sequenced in a study of cytomegalovirus exposure and HLA in healthy donors. PCR used 60 Vbeta primers and 13 Jbeta primers. The data were produced by immunoSEQ multiplex PCR, yet TCRdb's version contains in-frame clones alone and is incomplete. The profile shows around 200,000 clones, 65% to 90% of them singletons. The source material was PBMCs. All receptors come from a man aged 40-55 years in good health and CMV-seropositive.

Here the CDR3 DNA reads TGTGCCAGCAGCTTACACCGCAGGGATTTGGAGGAGACCCAGTACTTC. It is translated as CASSLHRRDLEETQYF. The chain is built from TRBV11-2 and TRBJ2-5; possible D gene TRBD1, 5 bases. Germline CDR1 SGHAT, CDR2 FQNNGV. V lost 2 bases, J lost 5 bases, and 18 bases lay in between. The CDR3 has 16 residues.

The chain recombines TRBV6-1 with TRBJ2-2; D remains ambiguous. The germline V gene has CDR1 MNHNS and CDR2 SASEGT. The CDR3 runs 13 residues. Deletions cut 3 bases from V and 10 bases from J, with 12 bases between. For the CDR3, the DNA is TGTGCCAGCAGTGATTGGCAGGTGATGGAGCTGTTTTTT. It translates to CASSDWQVMELFF.

In its sample, this clone was seen once. At one end, the junction sequence differs from germline, possibly due to a read error. This sequence joins TRBV11-2 and TRBJ1-2; 8 nucleotides align to TRBD1. The germline CDR1 and CDR2 sequences are SGHAT and FQNNGV. This CDR3 is 14 amino acids long. CDR3 nucleotides: TGTGCCAGCAGCTTAGATTCGGCAGGGGGCCCCATGGCCTTC. It translates to CASSLDSAGGPMAF. The entire variable domain, with the rest obtained from reference TRBV11-2 and TRBJ1-2, is as follows: EAGVAQSPRYKIIEKRQSVAFWCNPISGHATLYWYQQILGQGPKLLIQFQNNGVVDDSQLPKDRFSAERLKGVDSTLKIQPAKLEDSAVYLCASSLDSAGGPMAFGSGTRLTVV.

The J gene is TRBJ1-1, the V gene TRBV2; D is unresolved. Per the germline V gene, CDR1 is SNHLY and CDR2 is FYNNEI. The CDR3 length is 13 residues. Trimming removed 0 bases at V and 9 bases at J, with 11 bases between. CDR3 bases: TGTGCCAGCAGTGAAGCGGGCGCCCCGAAAGCTTTCTTT. It translates to CASSEAGAPKAFF. The full variable domain, its missing parts supplied by reference TRBV2 and TRBJ1-1, is EPEVTQTPSHQVTQMGQEVILRCVPISNHLYFYWYRQILGQKVEFLVSFYNNEISEKSEIFDDQFSVERPDGSNFTLKIRSTKLEDSAMYFCASSEAGAPKAFFGQGTRLTVV.